This note documents a single T cell receptor (beta chain) sequence. Its antigen is unidentified. This sample is drawn from a study of T cells after yellow fever vaccination. Findings and limits, study-wide: Weaker overall, the secondary response nonetheless peaked faster (day 5 versus 15). A large majority of primary-vaccination clones showed up again after the booster (about 96% CD4, around 90% CD8). Sorted repertoires could include abundant contaminating clonotypes from bulk cells.

TCRdb re-called the 5' RACE reads with MiXCR, one entry per CDR3 protein. The data show about 300,000 distinct CDR3 sequences, around 6.8% seen once. CDR3 length equals 15 residues. V was trimmed by 5 bases and J by 4 bases, leaving 17 bases between them. Germline CDR1 and CDR2: SGHTA and FQGNSA. The V gene is TRBV7-2, the J gene TRBJ1-1, with D possibly TRBD1 on 5 matching bases. The receptor was isolated from a man in his late teens or twenties who received the YFV17D yellow fever vaccine. The input for sequencing was PBMCs, taken about 41 days after the first yellow fever vaccination. DNA for the CDR3: TGTGCCAGCAGCCTCACCCCGGGGGGGGGCACTGAAGCTTTCTTT. Translation: CASSLTPGGGTEAFF.